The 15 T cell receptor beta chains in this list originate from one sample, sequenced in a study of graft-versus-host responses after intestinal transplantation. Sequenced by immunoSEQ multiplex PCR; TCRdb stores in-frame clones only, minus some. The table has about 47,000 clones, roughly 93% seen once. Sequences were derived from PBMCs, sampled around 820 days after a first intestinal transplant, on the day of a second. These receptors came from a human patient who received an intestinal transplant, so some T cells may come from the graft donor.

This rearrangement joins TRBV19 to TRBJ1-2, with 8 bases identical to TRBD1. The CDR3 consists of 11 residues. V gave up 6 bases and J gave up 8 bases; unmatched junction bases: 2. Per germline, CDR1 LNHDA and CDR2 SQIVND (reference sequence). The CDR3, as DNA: TGTGCCAGTAGGACAGGGGTAGGCTACACCTTC. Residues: CASRTGVGYTF. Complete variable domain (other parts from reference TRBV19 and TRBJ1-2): DGGITQSPKYLFRKEGQNVTLSCEQNLNHDAMYWYRQDPGQGLRLIYYSQIVNDFQKGDIAEGYSVSREKKESFPLTVTSAQKNPTAFYLCASRTGVGYTFGSGTRLTVV.

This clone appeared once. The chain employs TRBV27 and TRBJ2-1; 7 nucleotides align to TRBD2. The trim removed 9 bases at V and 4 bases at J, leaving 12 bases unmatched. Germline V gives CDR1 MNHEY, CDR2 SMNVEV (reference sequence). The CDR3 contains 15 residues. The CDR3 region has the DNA TGTGCCAGTATAGAACTGACTAGCTCTTACAATGAGCAGTTCTTC. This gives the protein CASIELTSSYNEQFF.

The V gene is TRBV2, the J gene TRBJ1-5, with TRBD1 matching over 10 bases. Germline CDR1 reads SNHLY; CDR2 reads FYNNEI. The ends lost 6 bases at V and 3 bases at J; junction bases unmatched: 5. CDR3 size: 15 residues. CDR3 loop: CASSPTGGNNQPQHF. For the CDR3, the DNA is TGTGCCAGCAGCCCGACAGGGGGCAACAATCAGCCCCAGCATTTT.

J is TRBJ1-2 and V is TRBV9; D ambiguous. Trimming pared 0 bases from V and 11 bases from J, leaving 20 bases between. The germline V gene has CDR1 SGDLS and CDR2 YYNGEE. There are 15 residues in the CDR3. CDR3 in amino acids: CASSVEVSPTSVYTF. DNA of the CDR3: TGTGCCAGCAGCGTAGAGGTCAGTCCTACGTCCGTATACACCTTC.

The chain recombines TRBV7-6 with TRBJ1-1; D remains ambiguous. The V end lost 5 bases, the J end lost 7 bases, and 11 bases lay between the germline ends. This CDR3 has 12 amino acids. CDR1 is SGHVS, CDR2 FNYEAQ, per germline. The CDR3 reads CASSHDGGEAFF. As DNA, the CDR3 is TGTGCCAGCAGCCACGACGGCGGTGAAGCTTTCTTT.

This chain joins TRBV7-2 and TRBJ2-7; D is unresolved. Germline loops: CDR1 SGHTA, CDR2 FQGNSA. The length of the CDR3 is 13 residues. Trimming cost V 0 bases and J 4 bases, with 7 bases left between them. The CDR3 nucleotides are TGTGCCAGCAGCTTAGCCGCAAGGTACGAGCAGTACTTC. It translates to CASSLAARYEQYF.

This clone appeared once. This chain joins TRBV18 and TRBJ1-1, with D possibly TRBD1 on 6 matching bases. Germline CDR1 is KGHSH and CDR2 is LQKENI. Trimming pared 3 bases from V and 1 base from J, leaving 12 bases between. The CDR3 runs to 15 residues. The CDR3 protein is CASSPLGQQNTEAFF. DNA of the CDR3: TGTGCCAGCTCACCTCTAGGACAGCAGAACACTGAAGCTTTCTTT.

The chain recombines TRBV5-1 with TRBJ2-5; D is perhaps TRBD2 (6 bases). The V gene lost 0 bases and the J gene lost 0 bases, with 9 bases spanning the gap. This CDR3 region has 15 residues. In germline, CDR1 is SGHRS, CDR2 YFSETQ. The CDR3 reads CASSLGRGHQETQYF. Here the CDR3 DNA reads TGCGCCAGCAGCTTGGGGCGGGGCCACCAAGAGACCCAGTACTTC.

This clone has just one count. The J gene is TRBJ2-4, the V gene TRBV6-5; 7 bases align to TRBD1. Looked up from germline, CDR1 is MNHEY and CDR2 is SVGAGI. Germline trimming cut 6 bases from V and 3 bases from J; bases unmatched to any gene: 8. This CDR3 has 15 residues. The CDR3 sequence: CASRQTTGDKNIQYF. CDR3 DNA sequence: TGTGCCAGCAGGCAGACAACAGGGGACAAAAACATTCAGTACTTC.

The CDR3 sequence: CASSLGLTGFSTDTQYF. The CDR3 DNA reads TGCGCCAGCAGCTTGGGATTAACAGGGTTCAGCACAGATACGCAGTATTTT. The chain is built from TRBV5-1 and TRBJ2-3; D might be TRBD1 (6 bases). This CDR3 has 17 amino acids. Between the trimmed V and J ends, which lost 0 bases and 0 bases, there was a span of 14 bases. Looked up from germline, CDR1 is SGHRS and CDR2 is YFSETQ. Full variable domain (missing parts from reference TRBV5-1 and TRBJ2-3): KAGVTQTPRYLIKTRGQQVTLSCSPISGHRSVSWYQQTPGQGLQFLFEYFSETQRNKGNFPGRFSGRQFSNSRSEMNVSTLELGDSALYLCASSLGLTGFSTDTQYFGPGTRLTVL.

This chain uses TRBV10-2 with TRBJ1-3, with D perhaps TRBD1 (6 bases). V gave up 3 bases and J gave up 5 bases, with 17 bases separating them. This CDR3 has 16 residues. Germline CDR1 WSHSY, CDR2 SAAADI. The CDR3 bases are TGCGCCAGCAGTGAACCGAGCGGGGGGGCGCGAAACACCATATATTTT. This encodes CASSEPSGGARNTIYF.

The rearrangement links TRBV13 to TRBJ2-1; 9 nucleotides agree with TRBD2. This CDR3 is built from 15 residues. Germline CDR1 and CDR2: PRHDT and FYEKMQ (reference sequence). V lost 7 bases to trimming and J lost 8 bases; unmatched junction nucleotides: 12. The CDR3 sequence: CASTERAGGRDEQFF. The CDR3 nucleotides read TGTGCCAGCACGGAGCGAGCGGGAGGTAGGGATGAGCAGTTCTTC.

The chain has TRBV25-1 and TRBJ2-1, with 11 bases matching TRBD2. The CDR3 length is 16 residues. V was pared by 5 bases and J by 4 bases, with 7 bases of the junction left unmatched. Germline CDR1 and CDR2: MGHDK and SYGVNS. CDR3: CASSRSGTSGYNEQFF. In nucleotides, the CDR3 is TGTGCCAGCAGTCGATCCGGGACTAGCGGTTACAATGAGCAGTTCTTC.

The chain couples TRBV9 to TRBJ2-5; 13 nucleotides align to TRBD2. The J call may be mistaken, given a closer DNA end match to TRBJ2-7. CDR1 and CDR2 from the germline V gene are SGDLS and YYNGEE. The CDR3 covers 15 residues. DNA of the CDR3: TGTGCCAGCAGCGCCGGACTAGCGGGAGCCCACGAGCAGTACTTC. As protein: CASSAGLAGAHEQYF.

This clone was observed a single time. CDR3 DNA sequence: TGTGCCAGCATGAGGTTCGGCACTCGCACAGATACGCAGTATTTT. It is translated as CASMRFGTRTDTQYF. The chain employs TRBV6-5 and TRBJ2-3, with D unclear. Trimming removed 7 bases from V and 1 base from J, with 15 bases in between. CDR3 length: 15 residues. CDR1 and CDR2 from the germline V gene are MNHEY and SVGAGI.